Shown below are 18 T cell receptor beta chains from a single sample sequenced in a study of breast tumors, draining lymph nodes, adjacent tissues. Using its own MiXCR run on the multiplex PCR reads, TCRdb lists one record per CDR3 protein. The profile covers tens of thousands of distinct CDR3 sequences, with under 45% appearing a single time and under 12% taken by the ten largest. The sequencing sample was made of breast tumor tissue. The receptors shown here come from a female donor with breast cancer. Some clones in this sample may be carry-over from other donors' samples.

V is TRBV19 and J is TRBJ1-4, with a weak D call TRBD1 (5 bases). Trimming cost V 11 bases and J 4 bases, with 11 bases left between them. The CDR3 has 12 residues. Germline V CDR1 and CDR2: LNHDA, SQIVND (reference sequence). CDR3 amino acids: CAGKGNNEKLFF. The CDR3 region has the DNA TGTGCCGGAAAGGGGAATAATGAAAAACTGTTTTTT.

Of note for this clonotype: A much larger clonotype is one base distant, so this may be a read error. The CDR3 DNA is TGCAGTGCTAGAGCGGGACTACCGGACTCCGAGCAGGACTTC. It encodes CSARAGLPDSEQDF. The chain recombines TRBV20-1 with TRBJ2-7, with TRBD2 matching 7 bases. CDR3 length: 14 amino acids. CDR1 DFQATT and CDR2 SNEGSKA come from the germline V gene (reference sequence).

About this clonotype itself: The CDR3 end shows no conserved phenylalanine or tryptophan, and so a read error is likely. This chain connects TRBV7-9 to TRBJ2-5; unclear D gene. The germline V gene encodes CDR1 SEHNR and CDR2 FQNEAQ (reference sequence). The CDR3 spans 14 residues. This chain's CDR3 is CAGSSLGFIETQYL. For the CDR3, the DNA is TGTGCCGGCAGCTCTTTAGGGTTCATTGAGACCCAGTACCTC.

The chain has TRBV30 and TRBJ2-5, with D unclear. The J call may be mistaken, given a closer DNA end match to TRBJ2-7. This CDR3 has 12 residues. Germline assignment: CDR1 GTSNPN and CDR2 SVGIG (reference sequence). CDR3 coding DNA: TGTGCCTGGAGTCGCGGTTCCTACGAGCAGTACTTC. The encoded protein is CAWSRGSYEQYF.

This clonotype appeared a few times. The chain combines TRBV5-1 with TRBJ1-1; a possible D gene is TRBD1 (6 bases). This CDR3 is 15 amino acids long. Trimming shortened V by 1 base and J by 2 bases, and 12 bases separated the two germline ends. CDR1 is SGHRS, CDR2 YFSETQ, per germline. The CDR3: CASSLMTGRNTEAFF. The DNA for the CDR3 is TGCGCCAGCAGCTTGATGACAGGACGAAACACTGAAGCTTTCTTT.

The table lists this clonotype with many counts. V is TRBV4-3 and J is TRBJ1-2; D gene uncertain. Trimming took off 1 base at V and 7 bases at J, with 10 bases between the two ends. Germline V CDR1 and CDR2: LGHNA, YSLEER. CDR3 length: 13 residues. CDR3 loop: CASSQGLSLGYTF. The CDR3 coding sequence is TGCGCCAGCAGCCAAGGACTGTCCCTTGGCTACACCTTC.

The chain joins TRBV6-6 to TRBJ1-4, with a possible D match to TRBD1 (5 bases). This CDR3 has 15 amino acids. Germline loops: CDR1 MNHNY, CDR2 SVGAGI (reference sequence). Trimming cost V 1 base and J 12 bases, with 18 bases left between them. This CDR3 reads CASSYYSEGKGELFF. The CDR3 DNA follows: TGTGCCAGCAGTTACTACAGCGAGGGGAAAGGGGAACTGTTTTTT.

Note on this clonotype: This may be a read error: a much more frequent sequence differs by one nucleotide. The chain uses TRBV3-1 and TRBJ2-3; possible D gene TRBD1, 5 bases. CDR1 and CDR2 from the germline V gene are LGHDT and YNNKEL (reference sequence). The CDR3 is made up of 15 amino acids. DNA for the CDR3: TGTGTCAGCAGCAGCCAAATAGGGGTAACAGATACGCAGTATTTT. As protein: CVSSSQIGVTDTQYF.

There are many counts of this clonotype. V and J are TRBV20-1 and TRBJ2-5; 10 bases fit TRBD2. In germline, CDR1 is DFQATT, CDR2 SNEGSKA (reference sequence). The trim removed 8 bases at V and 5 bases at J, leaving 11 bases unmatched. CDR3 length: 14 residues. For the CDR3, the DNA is TGCAGTATGAAGGTTCTAGCGGGAGTGGAGACCCAGTACTTC. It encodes CSMKVLAGVETQYF.

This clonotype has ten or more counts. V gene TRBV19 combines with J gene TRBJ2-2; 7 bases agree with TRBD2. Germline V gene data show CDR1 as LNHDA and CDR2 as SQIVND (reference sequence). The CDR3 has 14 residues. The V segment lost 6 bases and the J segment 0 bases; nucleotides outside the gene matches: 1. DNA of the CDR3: TGTGCCAGTAGGACTAGCCCGAACACCGGGGAGCTGTTTTTT. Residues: CASRTSPNTGELFF.

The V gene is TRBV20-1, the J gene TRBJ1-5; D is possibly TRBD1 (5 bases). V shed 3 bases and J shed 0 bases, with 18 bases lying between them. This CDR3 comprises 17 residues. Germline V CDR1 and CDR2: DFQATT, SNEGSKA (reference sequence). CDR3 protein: CSARPPRADYSNQPQHF. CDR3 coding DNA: TGCAGTGCTAGGCCCCCCAGGGCAGATTATAGCAATCAGCCCCAGCATTTT.

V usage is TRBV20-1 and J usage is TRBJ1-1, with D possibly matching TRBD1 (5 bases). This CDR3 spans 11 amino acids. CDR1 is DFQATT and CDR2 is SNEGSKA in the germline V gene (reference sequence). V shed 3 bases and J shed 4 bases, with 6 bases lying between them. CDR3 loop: CSASGGTEAFF. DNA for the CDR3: TGCAGTGCTAGCGGGGGCACTGAAGCTTTCTTT.

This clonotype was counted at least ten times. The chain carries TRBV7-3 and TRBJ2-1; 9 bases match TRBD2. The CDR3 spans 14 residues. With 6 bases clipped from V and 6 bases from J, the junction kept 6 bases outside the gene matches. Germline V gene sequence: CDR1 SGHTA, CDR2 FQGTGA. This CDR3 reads CASSPAGGVNEQFF. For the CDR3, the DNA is TGTGCCAGCAGTCCAGCGGGAGGAGTCAATGAGCAGTTCTTC.

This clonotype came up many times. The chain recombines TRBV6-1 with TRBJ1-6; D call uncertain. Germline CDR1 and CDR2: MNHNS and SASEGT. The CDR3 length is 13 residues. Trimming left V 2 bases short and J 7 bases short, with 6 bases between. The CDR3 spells CASSEFRNSPLHF. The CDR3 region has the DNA TGTGCCAGCAGTGAATTCAGAAATTCACCCCTCCACTTT.

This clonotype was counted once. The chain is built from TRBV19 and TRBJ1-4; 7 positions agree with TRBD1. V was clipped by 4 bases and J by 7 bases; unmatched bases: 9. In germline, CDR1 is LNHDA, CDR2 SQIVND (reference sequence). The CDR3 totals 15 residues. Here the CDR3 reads CASSTTGSASEKLFF. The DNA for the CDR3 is TGTGCCAGTAGTACGACAGGGAGCGCCTCTGAAAAACTGTTTTTT.

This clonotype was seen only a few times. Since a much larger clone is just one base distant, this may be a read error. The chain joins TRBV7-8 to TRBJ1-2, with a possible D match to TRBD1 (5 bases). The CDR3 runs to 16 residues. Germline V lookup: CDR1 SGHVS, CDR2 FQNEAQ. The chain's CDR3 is CASSLVAGTPNYGHTF. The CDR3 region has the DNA TGTGCCAGCAGCTTAGTCGCCGGGACTCCAAACTATGGCCACACCTTC.

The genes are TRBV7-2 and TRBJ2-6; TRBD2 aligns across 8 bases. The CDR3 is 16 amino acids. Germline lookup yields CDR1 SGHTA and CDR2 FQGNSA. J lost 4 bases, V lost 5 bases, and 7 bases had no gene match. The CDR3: CASSHSRTSGANVLTF. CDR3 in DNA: TGTGCCAGCAGCCACAGTCGGACTAGCGGGGCCAACGTCCTGACTTTC.

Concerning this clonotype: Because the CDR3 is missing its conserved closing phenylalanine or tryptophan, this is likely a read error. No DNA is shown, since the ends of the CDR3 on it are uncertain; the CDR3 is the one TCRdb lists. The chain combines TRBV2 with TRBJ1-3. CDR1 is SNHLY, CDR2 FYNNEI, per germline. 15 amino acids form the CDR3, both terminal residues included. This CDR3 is CASSKDRAMGNTICS.